A single sample is the source of the 26 T cell receptor beta chains below, sequenced in a study of cytomegalovirus exposure and HLA in healthy donors. The PCR employed 60 Vbeta primers together with 13 Jbeta primers. Profiling relied on immunoSEQ multiplex PCR, and the TCRdb table lists in-frame clones only, not all of them. The sample has 95,000 to 130,000 clones, around two thirds seen once. The sample was PBMCs. Every receptor here comes from a woman aged 40 to 55 in good health and CMV-seropositive.

The chain joins TRBV4-1 to TRBJ2-7; 10 nucleotides line up with TRBD1. V lost 0 bases, J lost 7 bases, and 15 bases stayed unmatched. Germline V lookup: CDR1 MGHRA, CDR2 YSYEKL. This CDR3 comprises 18 residues. The CDR3 reads CASSQDWVRGQGSGEQYF. The CDR3 region has the DNA TGCGCCAGCAGCCAAGATTGGGTTAGGGGACAGGGGTCGGGGGAGCAGTACTTC.

This clone was recorded a few times. The chain couples TRBV27 to TRBJ2-6; D is uncertain. V gave up 5 bases and J gave up 0 bases, with 5 bases separating them. In germline, CDR1 is MNHEY, CDR2 SMNVEV (reference sequence). The CDR3 consists of 14 residues. The CDR3 sequence is CASSQNSGANVLTF. The CDR3 nucleotides read TGTGCCAGCAGTCAAAACTCTGGGGCCAACGTCCTGACTTTC.

This clone appeared a few times. The V call is TRBV30, the J call TRBJ2-7, with 9 bases matching TRBD2. CDR3 length equals 13 residues. Losses at the gene ends were 5 bases for V and 2 bases for J; bases not matched to a gene: 4. In germline, CDR1 is GTSNPN, CDR2 SVGIG (reference sequence). The CDR3 nucleotides are TGTGCCTGGGGACTAGCGCCCACCTACGAGCAGTACTTC. It specifies CAWGLAPTYEQYF.

This clone has a handful of counts. The chain is built from TRBV27 and TRBJ2-7; TRBD1 is a possible D gene (6 bases). With 5 bases removed from V and 4 bases from J, the gap between germline ends came to 12 bases. CDR1 is MNHEY, CDR2 SMNVEV, per germline (reference sequence). CDR3 length: 13 residues. The DNA for the CDR3 is TGTGCCAGCAGTCCGACAGGATTTTACGAGCAGTACTTC. Protein: CASSPTGFYEQYF.

Here the CDR3 reads CASSFGSNQPQHF. In DNA, the CDR3 is TGTGCCAGCAGCTTCGGTAGCAATCAGCCCCAGCATTTT. The chain recombines TRBV7-2 with TRBJ1-5; D not certain. From germline, CDR1 is SGHTA and CDR2 FQGNSA. Deletions cut 3 bases from V and 0 bases from J, with 3 bases between. The CDR3 spans 13 residues. The complete variable domain, with remaining parts taken from reference TRBV7-2 and TRBJ1-5, reads GAGVSQSPSNKVTEKGKDVELRCDPISGHTALYWYRQSLGQGLEFLIYFQGNSAPDKSGLPSDRFSAERTGGSVSTLTIQRTQQEDSAVYLCASSFGSNQPQHFGDGTRLSIL.

A single count supports this clone. The chain recombines TRBV19 with TRBJ1-5; tentatively, D is TRBD1 (5 bases). Trimming removed 4 bases from V and 4 bases from J, with 14 bases in between. The CDR3 has 15 amino acids. Germline V gives CDR1 LNHDA, CDR2 SQIVND (reference sequence). As DNA, the CDR3 is TGTGCCAGTAGTACATCGGGACTCACAAATCAGCCCCAGCATTTT. It translates to CASSTSGLTNQPQHF.

The chain employs TRBV14 and TRBJ2-5; 8 bases fit TRBD2. Trimming cost V 3 bases and J 4 bases; bases outside gene matches: 1. CDR3 size: 13 residues. The germline gives CDR1 SGHDN, CDR2 FVKESK. CDR3 sequence: CASSQSGRETQYF. Written as DNA, the CDR3 is TGTGCCAGCAGCCAGAGCGGGAGAGAGACCCAGTACTTC.

The chain uses TRBV5-4 and TRBJ2-1; TRBD2 matches 13 bases. The J segment lost 4 bases and the V segment lost 5 bases, leaving 0 bases of the junction unmatched. Germline CDR1 and CDR2: SGHNT and YYREEE (reference sequence). The CDR3 covers 14 residues. CDR3 residues: CASRLAGGYNEQFF. The CDR3 DNA reads as TGTGCCAGCAGACTAGCGGGAGGGTACAATGAGCAGTTCTTC.

This clone was counted between two and nine times. The chain has TRBV9 and TRBJ1-4; D possibly corresponds to TRBD1 (5 bases). V lost 2 bases and J 5 bases, leaving 19 bases between the germline ends. Germline V gene data show CDR1 as SGDLS and CDR2 as YYNGEE. The CDR3 spans 17 residues. This chain's CDR3 is CASSVEMGRVPNEKLFF. CDR3 DNA: TGTGCCAGCAGCGTCGAAATGGGGCGCGTCCCAAATGAAAAACTGTTTTTT.

The gene calls are TRBV7-3 and TRBJ2-3; perhaps TRBD1 as D (6 bases). Germline V gene data show CDR1 as SGHTA and CDR2 as FQGTGA. Trimming cost V 5 bases and J 0 bases, with 9 bases left between them. The CDR3 totals 14 residues. The CDR3 region has the DNA TGTGCCAGCAGCCGGGACACTAGCACAGATACGCAGTATTTT. Translated: CASSRDTSTDTQYF.

CDR3 nucleotides: TGTGCCAGCAGTTTATCGGCGGGGGCGATGGGCGGGGGGGATGAAAAACTGTTTTTT. This encodes CASSLSAGAMGGGDEKLFF. The rearrangement joins TRBV28 to TRBJ1-4; TRBD1 might be the D (6 bases). Germline-derived CDR1 and CDR2 are MDHEN and SYDVKM. There are 19 residues in the CDR3. The V end lost 1 base, the J end lost 6 bases, and 24 bases lay between the germline ends. The variable domain in full, completed from reference TRBV28 and TRBJ1-4, reads DVKVTQSSRYLVKRTGEKVFLECVQDMDHENMFWYRQDPGLGLRLIYFSYDVKMKEKGDIPEGYSVSREKKERFSLILESASTNQTSMYLCASSLSAGAMGGGDEKLFFGSGTQLSVL.

V and J are TRBV5-1 and TRBJ2-5; TRBD2 agrees at 11 bases. The J call may be mistaken, given a closer DNA end match to TRBJ2-7. The CDR3 sequence is 16 residues long. Germline CDR1 and CDR2: SGHRS and YFSETQ. CDR3 nucleotide sequence: TGCGCCAGCAGCCTTACCGATAGCGGGAGGGCCTACGAGCAGTACTTC. Translating it yields CASSLTDSGRAYEQYF.

The chain joins TRBV20-1 to TRBJ2-3; D is perhaps TRBD2 (5 bases). V lost 1 base to trimming and J lost 13 bases, with 12 bases between them. Looked up from germline, CDR1 is DFQATT and CDR2 is SNEGSKA (reference sequence). This CDR3 has 11 amino acids. The CDR3 nucleotides read TGCAGTGCTAGAGCTCTAGCAGTGGAGTATTTT. Amino acid sequence: CSARALAVEYF.

This clone was counted between two and nine times. This sequence joins TRBV5-1 and TRBJ2-3; TRBD2 matches at 14 bases. In germline, CDR1 is SGHRS, CDR2 YFSETQ. The CDR3 length is 16 residues. J gave up 3 bases and V 0 bases, and 0 bases lay outside the gene matches. CDR3 protein: CASSLGLAGGTDTQYF. The CDR3 nucleotides are TGCGCCAGCAGCTTGGGACTAGCGGGAGGGACAGATACGCAGTATTTT.

This clone was counted between two and nine times. V usage is TRBV11-2 and J usage is TRBJ2-7; TRBD1 matches 8 bases. Trimming at V came to 2 bases and at J to 1 base, leaving 7 bases not matched to a gene. Germline loops: CDR1 SGHAT, CDR2 FQNNGV. The CDR3 is made up of 16 amino acids. CDR3 in amino acids: CASSLTPRTGSYEQYF. The CDR3 bases are TGTGCCAGCAGCTTAACCCCCCGGACAGGGTCCTACGAGCAGTACTTC.

This clone occurred a few times. The rearrangement uses TRBV6-1 and TRBJ2-3, with D tentatively TRBD1 (5 bases). The CDR3 consists of 13 residues. V lost 8 bases, J lost 0 bases, and 9 bases lay in between. The V gene's germline CDR1 is MNHNS and CDR2 SASEGT. DNA of the CDR3: TGTGCCAGCCGGACAACCAGCACAGATACGCAGTATTTT. Amino acids: CASRTTSTDTQYF.

The chain recombines TRBV29-1 with TRBJ2-2; the D gene is possibly TRBD2 (5 bases). The germline CDR1 and CDR2 sequences are SQVTM and ANQGSEA. The CDR3 is made up of 14 amino acids. The V end was cut by 4 bases, the J end by 1 base, with 10 bases between. The CDR3 spells CSVGDGMNTGELFF. The DNA of the CDR3 is TGCAGCGTTGGAGACGGGATGAACACCGGGGAGCTGTTTTTT.

The gene calls are TRBV28 and TRBJ1-5, with a possible D match to TRBD1 (5 bases). Germline values: CDR1 MDHEN, CDR2 SYDVKM. This CDR3 spans 16 amino acids. The ends were cut back, 3 bases at V and 0 bases at J, with 12 bases in the middle. CDR3 nucleotide sequence: TGTGCCAGCAGTTTGGGGGGAATCTATAGCAATCAGCCCCAGCATTTT. Its translation is CASSLGGIYSNQPQHF. Drawing the rest from reference TRBV28 and TRBJ1-5, the complete variable domain is DVKVTQSSRYLVKRTGEKVFLECVQDMDHENMFWYRQDPGLGLRLIYFSYDVKMKEKGDIPEGYSVSREKKERFSLILESASTNQTSMYLCASSLGGIYSNQPQHFGDGTRLSIL.

The chain couples TRBV5-1 to TRBJ1-4; D not certain. V was shortened by 3 bases and J by 0 bases, with 18 bases between the two germline ends. Germline V gene data show CDR1 as SGHRS and CDR2 as YFSETQ. The CDR3 length is 18 residues. CDR3 loop: CASSSDGLPSATNEKLFF. In DNA form, the CDR3 reads TGCGCCAGCAGCTCCGACGGACTTCCCTCTGCAACTAATGAAAAACTGTTTTTT.

The CDR3 sequence: CASSLTSGFQETQYF. The CDR3 DNA follows: TGCGCCAGCAGCTTGACTAGCGGGTTCCAAGAGACCCAGTACTTC. This chain uses TRBV5-1 with TRBJ2-5, with 9 nucleotides matching TRBD2. The germline V gene has CDR1 SGHRS and CDR2 YFSETQ. This CDR3 is built from 15 residues. V was clipped by 1 base and J by 1 base; unmatched bases: 2.

The chain joins TRBV5-1 to TRBJ2-1; 10 bases agree with TRBD1. This CDR3 region has 17 residues. With V trimmed by 0 bases and J by 2 bases, 5 bases remained unmatched. From germline, CDR1 is SGHRS and CDR2 YFSETQ. This chain's CDR3 is CASSLAMGQGPYNEQFF. CDR3 coding DNA: TGCGCCAGCAGCTTGGCCATGGGACAGGGGCCCTACAATGAGCAGTTCTTC. Based on the CDR3 plus reference TRBV5-1 and TRBJ2-1, the full variable domain is KAGVTQTPRYLIKTRGQQVTLSCSPISGHRSVSWYQQTPGQGLQFLFEYFSETQRNKGNFPGRFSGRQFSNSRSEMNVSTLELGDSALYLCASSLAMGQGPYNEQFFGPGTRLTVL.

The V gene is TRBV21-1, the J gene TRBJ2-5; the table calls TRBD2, which could not be checked here. TRBV21-1 represents a pseudogene. The CDR3 sequence is 13 residues long. In DNA, the CDR3 is TGTGCCAGCCATACTCTCCCACAAGAGACCCAGTACTTC. Protein product: CASHTLPQETQYF.

In its sample, this clone was seen a few times. V and J are TRBV28 and TRBJ1-6; the D gene is possibly TRBD1 (5 bases). Germline CDR1 reads MDHEN; CDR2 reads SYDVKM. This CDR3 spans 13 amino acids. V lost 8 bases and J lost 3, with 8 bases in between. This CDR3 reads CASADSYNSPLHF. The CDR3 DNA is TGTGCCAGCGCTGACAGCTATAATTCACCCCTCCACTTT.

To note about this clone: Relative to the germline gene, one junction end is altered; a read error may explain this. This chain connects TRBV28 to TRBJ2-2, with TRBD2 as a possible D gene (5 bases). CDR3 length equals 15 residues. CDR1 is MDHEN, CDR2 SYDVKM, per germline. Here the CDR3 reads CASTSTALNTGELVF. CDR3 DNA sequence: TGTGCCAGCACCTCCACCGCCTTGAACACCGGGGAGCTGGTTTTT.

The chain uses TRBV12-5 and TRBJ2-1, with D uncertain. The CDR3 is made up of 13 amino acids. V was trimmed by 6 bases and J by 5 bases, leaving 11 bases between them. Germline V gene lookup returns CDR1 LGHNT and CDR2 FRNRAP. CDR3 loop: CASGYFGNNEQFF. CDR3 DNA: TGTGCTAGTGGGTACTTCGGTAACAATGAGCAGTTCTTC.

The CDR3 bases are TGTGCCAGCAGCAGGGGGCAAGAGACCCAGTACTTC. Its protein product is CASSRGQETQYF. The rearrangement joins TRBV6-5 to TRBJ2-5, with 7 bases identical to TRBD1. Germline V gives CDR1 MNHEY, CDR2 SVGAGI. The CDR3 has 12 residues. With V trimmed by 6 bases and J by 2 bases, 0 bases remained unmatched.